Ten or more counts support the clone carrying this TCR beta chain. Its antigen is undetermined. This specimen belongs to a study of T cells in Graves' hyperthyroidism and ophthalmopathy. Overall study results and limits: Using 13 V-J features, a model discriminated ophthalmopathy from stable hyperthyroidism. Most clonotypes expanded in thyroid above 0.001 were likewise present in blood.

It was uncontrolled infection, other autoimmune disease, pregnancy or lactation that excluded patients. Thyroid ultrasound and orbital computed tomography, with clinical symptoms and serum thyroxine and TRAb, informed diagnoses. RNA transcripts gave rise to amplified TCR beta CDR3 regions. The HTBI primer set was used in a first-round RT-PCR of the TCR CDR3. TCRdb re-analysed the multiplex PCR reads in MiXCR, keeping a single row per CDR3 protein. This sample has around 350,000 distinct CDR3 sequences, with about a sixth found just once. This TCR came from a woman in her 30s with Graves' hyperthyroidism that later progressed to Graves' ophthalmopathy. Sequenced: blood.

CDR3 DNA sequence: TGTGCCAGCAGCCAAGATCGTGGGTTCGGAGAGACCCAGTACTTC. Its translation is CASSQDRGFGETQYF. V gene TRBV3-1 combines with J gene TRBJ2-5; D is uncertain. CDR1 and CDR2 (germline): LGHDT, YNNKEL (reference sequence). The CDR3 has 15 residues. Trimming cost V 0 bases and J 4 bases, with 12 bases left between them.